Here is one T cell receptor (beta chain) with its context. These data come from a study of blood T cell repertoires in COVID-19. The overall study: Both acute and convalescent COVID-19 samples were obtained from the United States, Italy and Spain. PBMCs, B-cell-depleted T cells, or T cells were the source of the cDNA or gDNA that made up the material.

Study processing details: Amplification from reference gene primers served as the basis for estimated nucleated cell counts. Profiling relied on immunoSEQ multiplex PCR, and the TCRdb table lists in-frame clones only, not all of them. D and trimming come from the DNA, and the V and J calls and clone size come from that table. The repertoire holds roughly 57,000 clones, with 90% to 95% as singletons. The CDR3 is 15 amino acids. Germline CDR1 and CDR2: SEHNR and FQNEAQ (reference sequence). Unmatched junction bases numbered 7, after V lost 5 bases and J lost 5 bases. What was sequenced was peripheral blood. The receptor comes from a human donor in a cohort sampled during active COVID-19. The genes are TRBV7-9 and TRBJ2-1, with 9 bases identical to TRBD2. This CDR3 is CASSNAGTSNNEQFF. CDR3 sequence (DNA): TGTGCCAGCAGCAACGCCGGGACTAGCAACAATGAGCAGTTCTTC.